Listed below are T cell receptor beta chains from one sample, sequenced in a study of PD-L1 blockade in urothelial cancer. Measured with immunoSEQ multiplex PCR; TCRdb has only the in-frame clones, and not every one. The sample includes 90,000 to 100,000 clones, roughly 89% of them seen just once. The material was PBMCs, obtained around atezolizumab (anti-PD-L1) treatment. The source of these receptors is a man between 60 and 70 years old with urothelial cancer. Both conserved end residues are part of each CDR3. The D gene is left open where the match is weak. A clone size is listed for some rows: how often the clone was seen (once, few, many), or a class if it is expanded.

>few|NA|TRBV2|TRBJ2-2
CASETGFTGELFF
TGTGCCAGCGAGACAGGATTTACCGGGGAGCTGTTTTTT
>NA|TRBD1|TRBV5-1|TRBJ2-7
CASSLTGDSSEQYF
TGCGCCAGCAGCTTGACAGGGGACAGCTCCGAGCAGTACTTC
>NA|TRBD1|TRBV19|TRBJ2-7
CASRRTGGDEQYF
TGTGCCAGTAGACGGACAGGGGGAGACGAGCAGTACTTC
>once|NA|TRBV14|TRBJ1-1
CASSQRRGTNTEAFF
TGTGCCAGCAGCCAAAGACGGGGGACGAACACTGAAGCTTTCTTT
>once|NA|TRBV7-2|TRBJ2-5
CASSLARARVETQYF
TGTGCCAGCAGCTTAGCTCGGGCCAGGGTGGAGACCCAGTACTTC
>NA|NA|TRBV18|TRBJ2-7
CASSSYRDKGYEQYF
TGTGCCAGCTCAAGCTACCGGGACAAAGGCTACGAGCAGTACTTC
>NA|NA|TRBV29-1|TRBJ2-2
CSVAKASGSGELFF
TGCAGCGTTGCAAAGGCCAGCGGAAGCGGGGAGCTGTTTTTT
>NA|TRBD2|TRBV11-2|TRBJ2-7
CASSLGSSGAYYEQYF
TGTGCCAGCAGCCTCGGGTCTAGCGGGGCATACTACGAGCAGTACTTC
>once|TRBD2|TRBV7-2|TRBJ2-1
CASSLILAGSRVF
TGTGCCAGCAGCTTAATACTAGCGGGATCGAGGGTCTTC
>NA|NA|TRBV5-4|TRBJ2-3
CASSSRRDTQYF
TGTGCCAGCAGCTCGAGAAGAGATACGCAGTATTTT
>NA|NA|TRBV6-4|TRBJ1-1
CASSESGENTEAFF
TGTGCCAGCAGTGAGTCCGGGGAAAACACTGAAGCTTTCTTT
>NA|NA|TRBV18|TRBJ1-2
CASSRTEKNYGYTF
TGTGCCAGCTCACGGACAGAGAAAAACTATGGCTACACCTTC